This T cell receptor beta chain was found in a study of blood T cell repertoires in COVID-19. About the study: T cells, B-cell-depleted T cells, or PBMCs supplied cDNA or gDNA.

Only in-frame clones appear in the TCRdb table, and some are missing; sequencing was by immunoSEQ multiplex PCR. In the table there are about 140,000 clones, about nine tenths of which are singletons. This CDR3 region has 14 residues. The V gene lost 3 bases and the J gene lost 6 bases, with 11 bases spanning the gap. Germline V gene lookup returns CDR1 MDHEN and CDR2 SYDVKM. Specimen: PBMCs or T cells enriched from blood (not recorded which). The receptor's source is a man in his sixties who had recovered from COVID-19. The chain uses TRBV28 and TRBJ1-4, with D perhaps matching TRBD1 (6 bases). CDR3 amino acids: CASSFAGGHEKLFF. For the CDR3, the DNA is TGTGCCAGCAGTTTCGCGGGGGGCCATGAAAAACTGTTTTTT.